This T cell receptor beta chain was observed in a study of cytomegalovirus exposure and HLA in healthy donors. Study-wide results and limits: Cytomegalovirus-associated TCR beta chains were listed, numbering roughly 150. Using the classifier, cytomegalovirus status was reportedly diagnosed with high specificity and sensitivity. It was found in a later analysis that first-cohort TCR clusters tended to co-occur in the 130 or so validation repertoires.

Germline-derived CDR1 and CDR2 are SGHDT and YYEEEE. The CDR3 extends over 15 amino acids. With 1 base clipped from V and 8 bases from J, the junction kept 8 bases outside the gene matches. Clones were read by immunoSEQ multiplex PCR, and TCRdb kept only the in-frame ones, dropping some. In the table there are about 200,000 clones, about 79% of which are singletons. This clone was counted a single time. The antigen remains undetermined. Sequences were obtained from PBMCs. The chain employs TRBV5-6 and TRBJ2-1, with TRBD2 matching over 8 bases. This TCR derives from a woman under 40 in good health and CMV-seropositive. CDR3 loop: CASSLYSGSGYEQFF. The CDR3 nucleotides read TGTGCCAGCAGCTTGTACAGCGGGAGTGGGTATGAGCAGTTCTTC.